This passage covers 21 T cell receptor beta chains from one sample sequenced in a study of cytomegalovirus exposure and HLA in healthy donors. TCRdb's copy holds only in-frame clones and misses some; the assay was immunoSEQ multiplex PCR. The sample lists some 65,000 clones; 85% to 95% were seen once. The specimen sequenced was PBMCs. These TCRs come from a man in his late teens or twenties in good health and CMV-seropositive.

V gene TRBV6-6 combines with J gene TRBJ1-2; TRBD1 might be the D (5 bases). Germline V CDR1 and CDR2: MNHNY, SVGAGI (reference sequence). The CDR3 is made up of 13 amino acids. Trimming cost V 9 bases and J 10 bases, with 21 bases left between them. CDR3: CARDGGTWGDYTF. The CDR3 DNA reads as TGTGCCAGGGATGGGGGGACCTGGGGTGACTACACCTTC.

The rearrangement uses TRBV10-3 and TRBJ2-2, with a tentative D call TRBD1 (6 bases). The CDR3 totals 15 residues. The germline gives CDR1 ENHRY, CDR2 SYGVKD. V was shortened by 4 bases and J by 6 bases, with 15 bases between the two germline ends. The DNA of the CDR3 is TGTGCCATCAGTGGCACAGGGTCAGTATCCGGGGAGCTGTTTTTT. Translated, it gives CAISGTGSVSGELFF.

The chain recombines TRBV18 with TRBJ1-1, with D possibly TRBD1 on 5 matching bases. The CDR3 runs 13 residues. V was trimmed by 2 bases and J by 5 bases, leaving 9 bases between them. CDR1 and CDR2 from the germline V gene are KGHSH and LQKENI. This CDR3 is CASSPEGVTEAFF. CDR3 coding DNA: TGTGCCAGCTCACCAGAAGGGGTAACTGAAGCTTTCTTT.

The chain employs TRBV19 and TRBJ1-5; TRBD1 is a possible D gene (5 bases). The length of the CDR3 is 15 residues. Germline V CDR1 and CDR2: LNHDA, SQIVND (reference sequence). Trimming cost V 3 bases and J 6 bases, with 15 bases left between them. CDR3 nucleotide sequence: TGTGCCAGTAGTATTGTGGGGCTGGGGGGTCAGCCCCAGCATTTT. Protein product: CASSIVGLGGQPQHF.

The rearrangement uses TRBV2 and TRBJ1-1; no reliable D call. V was shortened by 0 bases and J by 5 bases, with 13 bases between the two germline ends. Germline CDR1 SNHLY, CDR2 FYNNEI. There are 15 residues in the CDR3. The CDR3 DNA follows: TGTGCCAGCAGTGAAGCCAGGTCGGCACTGACTGAAGCTTTCTTT. Translating it yields CASSEARSALTEAFF.

The V gene is TRBV18, the J gene TRBJ2-3, with TRBD2 matching over 7 bases. Trimming removed 1 base from V and 0 bases from J; junction bases left unmatched: 4. This CDR3 contains 16 residues. CDR1 and CDR2 (germline): KGHSH, LQKENI. Here the CDR3 reads CASSPRSGISTDTQYF. As DNA, the CDR3 is TGTGCCAGCTCACCACGGAGCGGGATTAGCACAGATACGCAGTATTTT.

The rearrangement uses TRBV27 and TRBJ1-5; weak D call: TRBD1 (5 bases). Trimming stripped 3 bases from V and 5 bases from J, with 8 bases between. The germline V gene has CDR1 MNHEY and CDR2 SMNVEV (reference sequence). CDR3 length: 13 residues. CDR3 in amino acids: CASSLEGHQPQHF. The CDR3 DNA follows: TGTGCCAGCAGTTTGGAGGGACATCAGCCCCAGCATTTT.

The V and J genes are TRBV6-6 and TRBJ1-3; no definite D call. Germline V gives CDR1 MNHNY, CDR2 SVGAGI (reference sequence). The ends were cut back, 0 bases at V and 0 bases at J, with 6 bases in the middle. CDR3 length: 15 residues. DNA of the CDR3: TGTGCCAGCAGTTACTCGGAGAACTCTGGAAACACCATATATTTT. Encoded protein: CASSYSENSGNTIYF.

The chain has TRBV4-1 and TRBJ1-2, with D uncertain. Germline CDR1 and CDR2: MGHRA and YSYEKL. This CDR3 region has 17 residues. The V end was cut by 2 bases, the J end by 2 bases, with 18 bases between. This CDR3 reads CASSQLTILEDNYGYTF. The CDR3 region has the DNA TGCGCCAGCAGCCAACTGACAATACTCGAAGACAACTATGGCTACACCTTC.

The chain couples TRBV27 to TRBJ2-1, with 7 nucleotides matching TRBD1. Trimming cost V 5 bases and J 8 bases; bases outside gene matches: 12. In germline, CDR1 is MNHEY, CDR2 SMNVEV (reference sequence). CDR3 length equals 15 residues. The CDR3 loop is CASSGRDRQGDEQFF. The CDR3 region has the DNA TGTGCCAGCAGTGGCCGGGACAGACAAGGAGATGAGCAGTTCTTC.

This sequence joins TRBV9 and TRBJ1-2; maybe TRBD1 (5 bases). Trimming took off 2 bases at V and 5 bases at J, with 13 bases between the two ends. The CDR3 has 14 amino acids. Germline CDR1 SGDLS, CDR2 YYNGEE. This CDR3 is CASSVDTGKYGYTF. The CDR3 nucleotides read TGTGCCAGCAGCGTGGACACAGGCAAATATGGCTACACCTTC.

This chain connects TRBV2 to TRBJ2-1; D gene uncertain. The length of the CDR3 is 15 residues. Germline V CDR1 and CDR2: SNHLY, FYNNEI. V lost 6 bases and J lost 0, with 12 bases in between. The CDR3 bases are TGTGCCAGCAGACCGGCGGCAGCCTCCTACAATGAGCAGTTCTTC. Encoded protein: CASRPAAASYNEQFF.

The genes are TRBV7-2 and TRBJ2-1; the match to TRBD2 covers 11 bases. CDR3 length equals 16 residues. Trimming at V came to 2 bases and at J to 6 bases, leaving 6 bases not matched to a gene. Germline V gives CDR1 SGHTA, CDR2 FQGNSA. Here the CDR3 DNA reads TGTGCCAGCAGCTTAACCTCTCTAGCGGGAGGCAATGAGCAGTTCTTC. It is translated as CASSLTSLAGGNEQFF.

The rearrangement joins TRBV28 to TRBJ1-5; weak D call: TRBD1 (5 bases). The V end lost 6 bases, the J end lost 11 bases, and 17 bases lay between the germline ends. Germline V gene lookup returns CDR1 MDHEN and CDR2 SYDVKM. There are 13 residues in the CDR3. This chain's CDR3 is CASRASLAGAQHF. DNA of the CDR3: TGTGCCAGCAGGGCGAGCTTGGCGGGGGCCCAGCATTTT.

The rearrangement joins TRBV28 to TRBJ2-7, with 7 bases that match TRBD2. Germline CDR1 and CDR2: MDHEN and SYDVKM. This CDR3 has 13 residues. The V segment lost 5 bases and the J segment 5 bases; nucleotides outside the gene matches: 6. The CDR3 DNA is TGTGCCAGCAGTCTGAGCGCGGGGGACGAGCAGTACTTC. Its translation is CASSLSAGDEQYF.

This clone was seen just once. The J gene is TRBJ1-5, the V gene TRBV4-1, with D perhaps matching TRBD1 (6 bases). Trimming took off 3 bases at V and 9 bases at J, with 21 bases between the two ends. CDR1 MGHRA and CDR2 YSYEKL come from the germline V gene. The length of the CDR3 is 16 residues. CDR3 bases: TGCGCCAGCAGCCAGTCGGACACGTACGGACAGTTGCCCCAGCATTTT. Its protein is CASSQSDTYGQLPQHF.

The rearrangement links TRBV20-1 to TRBJ2-1; D is ambiguous. The CDR3 totals 11 residues. The germline CDR1 and CDR2 sequences are DFQATT and SNEGSKA (reference sequence). Trimming stripped 4 bases from V and 5 bases from J, with 6 bases between. The CDR3 region has the DNA TGCAGTGCTACGCAGAACAATGAGCAGTTCTTC. Its protein product is CSATQNNEQFF.

This sequence joins TRBV9 and TRBJ2-5; 7 bases are a match to TRBD2. V lost 0 bases, J lost 3 bases, and 8 bases stayed unmatched. Germline-derived CDR1 and CDR2 are SGDLS and YYNGEE. The CDR3 extends over 16 amino acids. The DNA of the CDR3 is TGTGCCAGCAGCGTAGGAGCTAGCGGAACCGAAGAGACCCAGTACTTC. Translated, it gives CASSVGASGTEETQYF.

The gene calls are TRBV6-6 and TRBJ2-7; TRBD1 might be the D (6 bases). V lost 1 base to trimming and J lost 0 bases, with 13 bases between them. Germline V CDR1 and CDR2: MNHNY, SVGAGI (reference sequence). The CDR3 length is 16 residues. The CDR3 spells CASSYLGQLDSYEQYF. The CDR3 DNA sequence: TGTGCCAGCAGTTACTTAGGACAGCTAGACTCCTACGAGCAGTACTTC.

The chain uses TRBV9 and TRBJ2-1; 9 bases are shared with TRBD2. CDR1 is SGDLS and CDR2 is YYNGEE in the germline V gene. The junction had 6 bases not matched to a gene; V was cut back by 7 bases and J by 7 bases. CDR3 length: 13 amino acids. The chain's CDR3 is CASETSGSNEQFF. The CDR3 DNA reads TGTGCCAGCGAAACTAGCGGGTCTAATGAGCAGTTCTTC.

The chain has TRBV7-3 and TRBJ2-1; D may be TRBD2 (6 bases). This CDR3 is built from 13 residues. V dropped 5 bases and J dropped 10 bases, with 15 bases sitting between them. Germline values: CDR1 SGHTA, CDR2 FQGTGA. The CDR3 DNA reads TGTGCCAGCAGCCTCCTAAGGACTACGGAGCAGTTCTTC. Translated, it gives CASSLLRTTEQFF.